Shown below are 20 T cell receptor beta chains from a single sample sequenced in a study of T cell responses to AZD1222 COVID-19 vaccine. Some clones are missing from TCRdb's copy, which holds only in-frame ones; the method was immunoSEQ multiplex PCR. The table has 140,000 to 150,000 clones, about 92% seen once. The material sequenced was peripheral blood, taken 28 days after the second AZD1222 dose. The receptors derive from an adult who received the AZD1222 COVID-19 vaccine.

The V and J genes are TRBV19 and TRBJ2-3, with 7 bases fitting TRBD1. V shed 7 bases, J shed 3 bases, and the junction held 7 bases outside the gene matches. The CDR3 totals 14 residues. Per the germline V gene, CDR1 is LNHDA and CDR2 is SQIVND (reference sequence). CDR3 sequence: CASTPGQQTDTQYF. In DNA, the CDR3 is TGTGCCAGTACCCCGGGACAGCAAACAGATACGCAGTATTTT.

The genes are TRBV7-2 and TRBJ1-4, with D tentatively TRBD1 (6 bases). CDR3 length: 14 amino acids. Germline V gives CDR1 SGHTA, CDR2 FQGNSA. V was clipped by 5 bases and J by 4 bases, with 11 bases between them. CDR3 protein: CASSRGAVNEKLFF. The CDR3 nucleotides read TGTGCCAGCAGCCGGGGGGCAGTTAATGAAAAACTGTTTTTT.

This clone was recorded once. The genes are TRBV29-1 and TRBJ2-7; a weak D match, TRBD2 (5 bases). CDR1 is SQVTM, CDR2 ANQGSEA, per germline. V lost 4 bases and J 5 bases, leaving 18 bases between the germline ends. The CDR3 is made up of 14 amino acids. CDR3 region: CSVGMDSRVHEQYF. The DNA for the CDR3 is TGCAGCGTTGGGATGGACTCGAGGGTCCACGAGCAGTACTTC.

The chain employs TRBV5-5 and TRBJ2-1; possible D gene TRBD1, 6 bases. This CDR3 region has 13 residues. The germline V gene has CDR1 SGHKS and CDR2 YYEKEE (reference sequence). Trimming took off 0 bases at V and 8 bases at J, with 9 bases between the two ends. This chain's CDR3 is CASSLVGGYEQFF. The DNA of the CDR3 is TGTGCCAGCAGCTTGGTAGGGGGTTATGAGCAGTTCTTC.

V is TRBV6-5 and J is TRBJ2-7, with 7 bases matching TRBD2. The V gene's germline CDR1 is MNHEY and CDR2 SVGAGI. The CDR3 extends over 16 amino acids. The V segment lost 0 bases and the J segment 3 bases; nucleotides outside the gene matches: 8. This chain's CDR3 is CASSYSLSGIRYEQYF. DNA of the CDR3: TGTGCCAGCAGTTACTCGCTCAGCGGGATCCGCTACGAGCAGTACTTC.

This clone was picked up one time. The rearrangement links TRBV28 to TRBJ2-7, with 7 positions matching TRBD1. V trimming: 5 bases; J trimming: 4 bases; junction bases outside the gene matches: 11. CDR3 length equals 15 residues. Germline CDR1 reads MDHEN; CDR2 reads SYDVKM. As DNA, the CDR3 is TGTGCCAGCAGTCAAGGCGCAGGGGGTTTGTACGAGCAGTACTTC. Translated: CASSQGAGGLYEQYF.

This chain uses TRBV6-2 or TRBV6-3 with TRBJ1-1; a possible D gene is TRBD1 (6 bases). Trimming shortened V by 5 bases and J by 6 bases, and 16 bases separated the two germline ends. This CDR3 comprises 14 residues. The V gene's germline CDR1 is MNHEY and CDR2 SVGEGT. DNA of the CDR3: TGTGCCAGCAGTCATGACAGGAGAGGCCCTGAAGCTTTCTTT. This translates into CASSHDRRGPEAFF.

The chain joins TRBV19 to TRBJ2-2; unclear D gene. The CDR3 is 13 residues long. Trimming took 3 bases from V and 5 from J, leaving 7 bases between them. Germline V gene lookup returns CDR1 LNHDA and CDR2 SQIVND (reference sequence). CDR3 sequence reads: CASSIWGTGELFF. The DNA of the CDR3 is TGTGCCAGTAGTATTTGGGGTACCGGGGAGCTGTTTTTT.

The chain joins TRBV30 to TRBJ2-5; D may be TRBD1 (6 bases). The CDR3 runs to 12 residues. Germline lookup yields CDR1 GTSNPN and CDR2 SVGIG (reference sequence). Trimming pared 7 bases from V and 0 bases from J, leaving 9 bases between. The CDR3 is CAYNRDQETQYF. DNA for the CDR3: TGTGCCTATAACAGGGACCAAGAGACCCAGTACTTC.

The chain recombines TRBV19 with TRBJ1-2; D call uncertain. CDR1 and CDR2 (germline): LNHDA, SQIVND (reference sequence). The length of the CDR3 is 14 residues. The V and J ends lost 9 bases and 3 bases respectively, with 17 bases between them. The CDR3 region is CASTTDGLYYGYTF. In DNA form, the CDR3 reads TGTGCCAGCACAACGGACGGCCTGTACTATGGCTACACCTTC.

The J gene is TRBJ2-7, the V gene TRBV10-3; TRBD1 agrees at 8 bases. The CDR3 extends over 12 amino acids. Germline assignment: CDR1 ENHRY and CDR2 SYGVKD. V gave up 6 bases and J gave up 3 bases; unmatched junction bases: 1. In nucleotides, the CDR3 is TGTGCCATCAGGGGGACAGGCTACGAGCAGTACTTC. This gives the protein CAIRGTGYEQYF.

The chain uses TRBV7-2 and TRBJ1-1, with TRBD1 identical over 8 bases. This CDR3 contains 18 residues. The germline gives CDR1 SGHTA, CDR2 FQGNSA. V lost 6 bases to trimming and J lost 0 bases; unmatched junction nucleotides: 15. CDR3 sequence: CASRLERGRGRVNTEAFF. CDR3 nucleotide sequence: TGTGCCAGCAGGCTAGAACGCGGCAGGGGGCGCGTGAACACTGAAGCTTTCTTT.

This clone was recorded once. The chain combines TRBV27 with TRBJ2-3; 8 bases are shared with TRBD1. The CDR3 consists of 16 residues. Germline lookup yields CDR1 MNHEY and CDR2 SMNVEV (reference sequence). V shed 6 bases, J shed 8 bases, and the junction held 16 bases outside the gene matches. CDR3 nucleotides: TGTGCCAGCAGGCCACCGGACAGGGTGGCGTCTGGTACGCAGTATTTT. Amino acid sequence: CASRPPDRVASGTQYF.

The chain recombines TRBV5-4 with TRBJ2-1, with TRBD2 matching 11 bases. The CDR3 is made up of 15 amino acids. With V trimmed by 4 bases and J by 5 bases, 5 bases remained unmatched. Germline V CDR1 and CDR2: SGHNT, YYREEE (reference sequence). CDR3 amino acids: CASSPGTSGNNEQFF. As DNA, the CDR3 is TGTGCCAGCAGCCCAGGGACTAGCGGTAACAATGAGCAGTTCTTC.

The chain couples TRBV15 to TRBJ1-2, with a tentative D call TRBD1 (6 bases). This CDR3 has 15 residues. CDR1 LNHNV and CDR2 YYDKDF come from the germline V gene (reference sequence). Trimming pared 5 bases from V and 0 bases from J, leaving 13 bases between. The CDR3 DNA follows: TGTGCCACCAGCCAGGGGTGGGACACTAACTATGGCTACACCTTC. Encoded protein: CATSQGWDTNYGYTF. Together with reference TRBV15 and TRBJ1-2, the CDR3 gives the full variable domain: DAMVIQNPRYQVTQFGKPVTLSCSQTLNHNVMYWYQQKSSQAPKLLFHYYDKDFNNEADTPDNFQSRRPNTSFCFLDIRSPGLGDTAMYLCATSQGWDTNYGYTFGSGTRLTVV.

The chain has TRBV11-3 and TRBJ2-5; 8 bases line up with TRBD2. Germline V gene lookup returns CDR1 SGHNT and CDR2 YENEEA. CDR3 length: 14 residues. The V and J ends lost 4 bases and 4 bases, in that order; junction bases with no gene match: 5. CDR3 bases: TGTGCCAGCAGCTCGAGCGGGAGCGGAGAGACCCAGTACTTC. Protein sequence: CASSSSGSGETQYF.

The chain has TRBV28 and TRBJ1-2, with 8 bases matching TRBD1. Trimming took 4 bases from V and 8 from J; bases not matched to a gene: 15. The germline V gene has CDR1 MDHEN and CDR2 SYDVKM. The length of the CDR3 is 16 residues. The CDR3 sequence: CASSSGQGSVREGYTF. DNA for the CDR3: TGTGCCAGCAGTTCCGGACAGGGTAGTGTTCGGGAGGGCTACACCTTC.

This clone was observed a few times. The sample carries other DNA sequences with the same CDR3. The genes are TRBV5-6 and TRBJ1-2; TRBD1 is a possible D gene (5 bases). Germline-derived CDR1 and CDR2 are SGHDT and YYEEEE. CDR3 length: 14 amino acids. The V end lost 0 bases, the J end lost 3 bases, and 9 bases lay between the germline ends. The CDR3 nucleotides are TGTGCCAGCAGCTTGGGAGTCAGGGACTATGGCTACACCTTC. It is translated as CASSLGVRDYGYTF.

The V call is TRBV3-1 (or the pseudogene TRBV3-2), the J call TRBJ2-7; D call uncertain. V lost 4 bases and J lost 3, with 13 bases in between. Germline V CDR1 and CDR2: LGHDT, YNNKEL (reference sequence). The CDR3 loop spans 14 amino acids. The CDR3 is CASSLRRHIYEQYF. As DNA, the CDR3 is TGTGCCAGCAGCCTACGTAGACATATCTACGAGCAGTACTTC.

V is TRBV9 and J is TRBJ2-3; the match to TRBD2 covers 7 bases. The CDR3 is 15 amino acids. CDR1 and CDR2 from the germline V gene are SGDLS and YYNGEE. The V segment lost 4 bases and the J segment 2 bases; nucleotides outside the gene matches: 7. The CDR3 reads CASSPRSGITDTQYF. CDR3 sequence (DNA): TGTGCCAGCAGCCCCCGGAGCGGGATCACAGATACGCAGTATTTT. The whole variable domain, remainder taken from reference TRBV9 and TRBJ2-3, is DSGVTQTPKHLITATGQRVTLRCSPRSGDLSVYWYQQSLDQGLQFLIQYYNGEERAKGNILERFSAQQFPDLHSELNLSSLELGDSALYFCASSPRSGITDTQYFGPGTRLTVL.